This T cell receptor beta chain was obtained from a study of cytomegalovirus exposure and HLA in healthy donors. The primer mix had 60 Vbeta and 13 Jbeta primers. Generated by immunoSEQ multiplex PCR, the TCRdb table keeps only in-frame clones and is missing some. The sample carries about 140,000 clones, 66% recorded once. The CDR3 has 15 residues. Trimming cost V 6 bases and J 7 bases, with 18 bases left between them. CDR1 is LNHDA and CDR2 is SQIVND in the germline V gene (reference sequence). The chain recombines TRBV19 with TRBJ1-4; maybe TRBD1 (5 bases). Input material: PBMCs. The clonotype comes from a human donor in good health. The CDR3 DNA follows: TGTGCCAGTAGCCCATGGGCAGGGCGGCGTGAAAAACTGTTTTTT. Protein sequence: CASSPWAGRREKLFF.